This T cell receptor beta chain derives from a study of blood T cell repertoires in COVID-19. Overall study: COVID-19 samples, acute and convalescent, were from the United States, Italy and Spain. T cells, B-cell-depleted T cells, or PBMCs supplied cDNA or gDNA.

In the source study's methods: Reference gene primer amplification gave estimated nucleated cell counts. Method: immunoSEQ multiplex PCR; TCRdb's copy keeps in-frame clones and lacks some. V and J calls and clone size come straight from that table; D and trimming were deduced from the DNA. The table has 150,000 to 180,000 clones, about three quarters seen once; the top ten hold around 1.5%. The TCR originated in a man of 80 years or more with acute or convalescent COVID-19. The sequenced sample consisted of peripheral blood.

CDR3 nucleotide sequence: TGTGCCAGCAGCCTACAGCTTCTGAACACTGAAGCTTTCTTT. Translation gives CASSLQLLNTEAFF. V usage is TRBV5-8 and J usage is TRBJ1-1; D call uncertain. The germline V and J ends were trimmed by 4 bases and 0 bases, with 10 bases remaining between them. The CDR3 runs to 14 residues. Looked up from germline, CDR1 is SGHTS and CDR2 is YDEGEE.